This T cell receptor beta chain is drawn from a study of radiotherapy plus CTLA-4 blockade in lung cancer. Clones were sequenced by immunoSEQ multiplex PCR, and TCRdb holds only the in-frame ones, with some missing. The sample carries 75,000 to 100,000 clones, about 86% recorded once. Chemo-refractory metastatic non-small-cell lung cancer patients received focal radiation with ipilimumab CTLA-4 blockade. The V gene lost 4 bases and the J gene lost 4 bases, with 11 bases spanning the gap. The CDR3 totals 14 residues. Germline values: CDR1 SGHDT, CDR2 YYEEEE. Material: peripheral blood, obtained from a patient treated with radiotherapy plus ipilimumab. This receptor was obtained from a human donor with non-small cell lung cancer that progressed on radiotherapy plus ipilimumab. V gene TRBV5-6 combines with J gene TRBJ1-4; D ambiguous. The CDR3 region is CASSTDSRNEKLFF. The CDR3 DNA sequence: TGTGCCAGCAGCACGGACTCCCGTAATGAAAAACTGTTTTTT.